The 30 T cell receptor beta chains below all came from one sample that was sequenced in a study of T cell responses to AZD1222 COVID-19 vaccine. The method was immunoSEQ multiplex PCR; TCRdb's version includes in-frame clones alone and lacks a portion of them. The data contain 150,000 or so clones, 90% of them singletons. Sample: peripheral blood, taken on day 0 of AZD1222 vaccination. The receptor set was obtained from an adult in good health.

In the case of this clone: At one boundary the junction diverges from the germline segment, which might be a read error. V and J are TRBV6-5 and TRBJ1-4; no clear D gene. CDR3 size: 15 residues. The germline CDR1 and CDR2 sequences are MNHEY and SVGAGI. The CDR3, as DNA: TGTGCCAGCAATTACTTGACAACAACTAATGAAAAACTGTTTTTT. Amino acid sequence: CASNYLTTTNEKLFF.

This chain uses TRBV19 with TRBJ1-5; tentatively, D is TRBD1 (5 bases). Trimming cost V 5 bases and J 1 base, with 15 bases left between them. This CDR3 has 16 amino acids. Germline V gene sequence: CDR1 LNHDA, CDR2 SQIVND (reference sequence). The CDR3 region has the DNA TGTGCCAGTAGTGTGTCTAGGGGAAGGAGCAATCAGCCCCAGCATTTT. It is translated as CASSVSRGRSNQPQHF.

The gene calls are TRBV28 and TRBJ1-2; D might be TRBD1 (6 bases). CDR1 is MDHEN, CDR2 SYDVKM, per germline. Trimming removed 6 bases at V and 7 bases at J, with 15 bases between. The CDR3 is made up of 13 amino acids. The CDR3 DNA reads TGTGCCAGCAGAACGACAGGTTTTTTTGGCTACACCTTC. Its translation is CASRTTGFFGYTF.

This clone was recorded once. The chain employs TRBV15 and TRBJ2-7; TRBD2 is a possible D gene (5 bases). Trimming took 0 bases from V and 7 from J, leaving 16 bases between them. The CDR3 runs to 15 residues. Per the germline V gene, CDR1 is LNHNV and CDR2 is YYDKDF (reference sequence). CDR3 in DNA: TGTGCCACCAGCAGAGATCCAGTTGGAGGTCGGGAGCAGTACTTC. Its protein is CATSRDPVGGREQYF.

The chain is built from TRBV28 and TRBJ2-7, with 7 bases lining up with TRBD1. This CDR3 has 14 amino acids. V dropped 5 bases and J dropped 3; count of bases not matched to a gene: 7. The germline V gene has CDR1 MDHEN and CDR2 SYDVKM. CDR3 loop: CASSVGQLIYEQYF. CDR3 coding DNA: TGTGCCAGCAGTGTGGGACAGTTAATCTACGAGCAGTACTTC.

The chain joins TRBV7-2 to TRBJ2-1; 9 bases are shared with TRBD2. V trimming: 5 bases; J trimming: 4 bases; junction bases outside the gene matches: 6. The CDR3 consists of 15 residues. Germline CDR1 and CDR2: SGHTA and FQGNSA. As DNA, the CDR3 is TGTGCCAGCAGCGCCGGACTAGCGAATTACAATGAGCAGTTCTTC. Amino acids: CASSAGLANYNEQFF.

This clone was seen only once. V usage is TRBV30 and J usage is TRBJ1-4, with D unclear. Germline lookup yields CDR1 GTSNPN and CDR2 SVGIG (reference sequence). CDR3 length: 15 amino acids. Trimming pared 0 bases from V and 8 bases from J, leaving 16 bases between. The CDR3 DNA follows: TGTGCCTGGAGTGTACTAGGAGGAGGAGAGGAAAAACTGTTTTTT. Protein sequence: CAWSVLGGGEEKLFF.

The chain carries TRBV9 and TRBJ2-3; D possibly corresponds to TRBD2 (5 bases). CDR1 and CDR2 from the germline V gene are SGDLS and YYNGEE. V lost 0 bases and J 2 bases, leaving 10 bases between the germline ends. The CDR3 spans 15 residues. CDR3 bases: TGTGCCAGCAGCGTAGGAGGGCAATACACAGATACGCAGTATTTT. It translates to CASSVGGQYTDTQYF.

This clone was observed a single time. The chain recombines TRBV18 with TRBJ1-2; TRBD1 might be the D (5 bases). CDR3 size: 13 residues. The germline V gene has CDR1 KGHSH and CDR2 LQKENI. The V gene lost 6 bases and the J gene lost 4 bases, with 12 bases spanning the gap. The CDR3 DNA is TGTGCCAGCTCGCCGGGACCGGGCTATGGCTACACCTTC. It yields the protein CASSPGPGYGYTF. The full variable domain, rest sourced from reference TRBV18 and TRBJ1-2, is NAGVMQNPRHLVRRRGQEARLRCSPMKGHSHVYWYRQLPEEGLKFMVYLQKENIIDESGMPKERFSAEFPKEGPSILRIQQVVRGDSAAYFCASSPGPGYGYTFGSGTRLTVV.

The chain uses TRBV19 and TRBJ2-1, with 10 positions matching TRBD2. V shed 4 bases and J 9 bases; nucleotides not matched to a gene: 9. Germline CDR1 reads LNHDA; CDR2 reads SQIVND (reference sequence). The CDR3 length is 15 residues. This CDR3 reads CASSNLAGAASEQFF. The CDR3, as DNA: TGTGCCAGTAGTAATCTAGCGGGGGCTGCGAGTGAGCAGTTCTTC.

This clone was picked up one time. CDR3 nucleotide sequence: TGTGCCAGCAGCTTAGGTGGGACAGGGTACTACAATGAGCAGTTCTTC. This sequence encodes CASSLGGTGYYNEQFF. The chain recombines TRBV7-9 with TRBJ2-1; 9 nucleotides align to TRBD1. The CDR3 length is 16 residues. Losses at the gene ends were 1 base for V and 3 bases for J; bases not matched to a gene: 4. Germline V gene lookup returns CDR1 SEHNR and CDR2 FQNEAQ (reference sequence).

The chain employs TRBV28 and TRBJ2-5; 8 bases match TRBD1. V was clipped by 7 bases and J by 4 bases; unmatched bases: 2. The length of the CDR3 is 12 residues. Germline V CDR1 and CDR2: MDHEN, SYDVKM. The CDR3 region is CASTTGVETQYF. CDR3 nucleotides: TGTGCCAGCACGACAGGGGTAGAGACCCAGTACTTC. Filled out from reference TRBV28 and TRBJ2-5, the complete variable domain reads DVKVTQSSRYLVKRTGEKVFLECVQDMDHENMFWYRQDPGLGLRLIYFSYDVKMKEKGDIPEGYSVSREKKERFSLILESASTNQTSMYLCASTTGVETQYFGPGTRLLVL.

The CDR3 sequence: CASSQDLGGFLNTEAFF. The CDR3 nucleotides are TGTGCCAGCAGCCAAGATCTCGGCGGGTTTCTGAACACTGAAGCTTTCTTT. V and J are TRBV3-1 (or the pseudogene TRBV3-2) and TRBJ1-1, with D hard to call. CDR3 length equals 17 residues. Germline lookup yields CDR1 LGHDT and CDR2 YNNKEL (reference sequence). Trimming cost V 0 bases and J 0 bases, with 14 bases left between them.

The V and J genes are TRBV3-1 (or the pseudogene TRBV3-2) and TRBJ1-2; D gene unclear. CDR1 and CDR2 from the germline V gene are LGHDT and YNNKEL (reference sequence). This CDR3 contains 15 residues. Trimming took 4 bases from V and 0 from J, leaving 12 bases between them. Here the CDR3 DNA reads TGTGCCAGCAGCCCTCCTTCGACGTCTAACTATGGCTACACCTTC. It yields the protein CASSPPSTSNYGYTF.

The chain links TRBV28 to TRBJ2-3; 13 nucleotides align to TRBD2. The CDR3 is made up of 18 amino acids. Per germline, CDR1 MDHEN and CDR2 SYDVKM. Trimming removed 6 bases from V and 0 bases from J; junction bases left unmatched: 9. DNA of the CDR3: TGTGCCAGCAGCCTCGGACTAGCGGGGGCCATTAGCACAGATACGCAGTATTTT. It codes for CASSLGLAGAISTDTQYF. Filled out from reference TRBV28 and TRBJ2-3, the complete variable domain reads DVKVTQSSRYLVKRTGEKVFLECVQDMDHENMFWYRQDPGLGLRLIYFSYDVKMKEKGDIPEGYSVSREKKERFSLILESASTNQTSMYLCASSLGLAGAISTDTQYFGPGTRLTVL.

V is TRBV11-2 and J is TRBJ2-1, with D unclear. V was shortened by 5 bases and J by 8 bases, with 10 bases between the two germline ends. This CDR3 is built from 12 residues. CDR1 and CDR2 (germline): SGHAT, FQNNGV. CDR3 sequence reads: CASSLSTYEQFF. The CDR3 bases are TGTGCCAGCAGCCTCTCAACCTATGAGCAGTTCTTC.

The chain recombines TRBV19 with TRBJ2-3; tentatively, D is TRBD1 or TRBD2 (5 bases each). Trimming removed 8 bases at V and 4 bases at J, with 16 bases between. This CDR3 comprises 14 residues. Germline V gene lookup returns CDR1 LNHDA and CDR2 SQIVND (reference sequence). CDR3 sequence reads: CASEAGQGADTQYF. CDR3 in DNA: TGTGCCAGTGAAGCCGGCCAGGGAGCAGATACGCAGTATTTT.

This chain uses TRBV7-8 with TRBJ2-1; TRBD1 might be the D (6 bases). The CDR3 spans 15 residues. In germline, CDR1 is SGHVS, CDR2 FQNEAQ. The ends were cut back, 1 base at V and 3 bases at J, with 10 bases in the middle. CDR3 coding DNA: TGTGCCAGCAGCTTAGGGGGACATAGCTACAATGAGCAGTTCTTC. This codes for CASSLGGHSYNEQFF.

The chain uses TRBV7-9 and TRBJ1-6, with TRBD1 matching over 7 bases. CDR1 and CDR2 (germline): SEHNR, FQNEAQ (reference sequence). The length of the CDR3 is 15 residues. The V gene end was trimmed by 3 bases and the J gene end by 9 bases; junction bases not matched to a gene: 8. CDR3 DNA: TGTGCCAGCAGCTTTGTTGGGACAGAGGGTTCACCCCTCCACTTT. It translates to CASSFVGTEGSPLHF.

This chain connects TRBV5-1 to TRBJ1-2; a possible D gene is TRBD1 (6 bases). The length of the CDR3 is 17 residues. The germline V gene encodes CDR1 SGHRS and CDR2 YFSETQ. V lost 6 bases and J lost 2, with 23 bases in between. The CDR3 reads CASIPLPLQGSNYGYTF. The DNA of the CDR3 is TGCGCCAGCATTCCCCTCCCGTTACAGGGTTCCAACTATGGCTACACCTTC.

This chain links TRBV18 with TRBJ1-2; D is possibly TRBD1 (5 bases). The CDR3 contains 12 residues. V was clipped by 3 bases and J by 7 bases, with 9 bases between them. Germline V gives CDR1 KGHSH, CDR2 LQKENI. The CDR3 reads CASSPREGGYTF. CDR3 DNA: TGTGCCAGCTCACCCAGGGAGGGTGGCTACACCTTC.

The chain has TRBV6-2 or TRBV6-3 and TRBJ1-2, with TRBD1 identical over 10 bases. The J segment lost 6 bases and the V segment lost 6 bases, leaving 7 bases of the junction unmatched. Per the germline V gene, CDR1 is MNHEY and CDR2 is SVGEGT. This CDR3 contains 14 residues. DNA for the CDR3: TGTGCCAGCAGCCCCCGGACAGGGGGGAATGGCTACACCTTC. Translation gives CASSPRTGGNGYTF.

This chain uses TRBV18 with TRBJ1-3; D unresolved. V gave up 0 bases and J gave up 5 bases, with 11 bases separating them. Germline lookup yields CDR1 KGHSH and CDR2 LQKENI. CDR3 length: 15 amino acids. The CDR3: CASSPPADSRNTIYF. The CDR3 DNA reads TGTGCCAGCTCACCACCCGCTGACTCCAGAAACACCATATATTTT.

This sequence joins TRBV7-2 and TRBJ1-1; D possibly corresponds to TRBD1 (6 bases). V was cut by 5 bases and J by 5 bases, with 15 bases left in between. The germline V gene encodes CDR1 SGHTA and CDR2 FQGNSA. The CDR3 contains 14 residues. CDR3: CASSPTLTGTEAFF. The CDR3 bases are TGTGCCAGCAGCCCTACCCTTACAGGGACTGAAGCTTTCTTT.

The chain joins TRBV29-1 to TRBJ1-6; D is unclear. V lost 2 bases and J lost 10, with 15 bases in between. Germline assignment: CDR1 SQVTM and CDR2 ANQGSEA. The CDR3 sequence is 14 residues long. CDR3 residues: CSVEPGLAGSPLHF. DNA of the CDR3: TGCAGCGTTGAACCGGGTCTTGCGGGGTCACCCCTCCACTTT.

The CDR3 region has the DNA TGTGCCAGCAGTGCAGGGGGGGACTATGGCTACACCTTC. It encodes CASSAGGDYGYTF. The chain couples TRBV27 to TRBJ1-2; the match to TRBD1 covers 7 bases. Looked up from germline, CDR1 is MNHEY and CDR2 is SMNVEV (reference sequence). This CDR3 region has 13 residues. V lost 5 bases to trimming and J lost 3 bases; unmatched junction nucleotides: 3.

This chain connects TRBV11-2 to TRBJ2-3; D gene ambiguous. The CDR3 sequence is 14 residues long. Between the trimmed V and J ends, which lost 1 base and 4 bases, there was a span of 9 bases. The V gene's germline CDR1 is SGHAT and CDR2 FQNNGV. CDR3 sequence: CASSLGAGPDTQYF. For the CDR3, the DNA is TGTGCCAGCAGCTTAGGGGCAGGACCAGATACGCAGTATTTT. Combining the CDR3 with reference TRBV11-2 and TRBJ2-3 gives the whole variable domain EAGVAQSPRYKIIEKRQSVAFWCNPISGHATLYWYQQILGQGPKLLIQFQNNGVVDDSQLPKDRFSAERLKGVDSTLKIQPAKLEDSAVYLCASSLGAGPDTQYFGPGTRLTVL.

CDR3 DNA: TGTGCCAGCAGCCAAGCAGGGACCTACGAGCAGTACTTC. Its translation: CASSQAGTYEQYF. This rearrangement joins TRBV3-1 (or the pseudogene TRBV3-2) to TRBJ2-7; possible D gene TRBD1, 5 bases. The germline gives CDR1 LGHDT, CDR2 YNNKEL (reference sequence). The CDR3 has 13 amino acids. Trimming took off 1 base at V and 2 bases at J, with 6 bases between the two ends.

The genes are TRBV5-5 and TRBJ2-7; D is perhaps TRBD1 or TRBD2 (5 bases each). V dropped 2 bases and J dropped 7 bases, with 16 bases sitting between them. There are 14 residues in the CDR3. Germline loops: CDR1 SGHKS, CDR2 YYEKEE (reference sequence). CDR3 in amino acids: CASSLGPGDGEQYF. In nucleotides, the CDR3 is TGTGCCAGCAGCTTAGGACCCGGGGACGGGGAGCAGTACTTC. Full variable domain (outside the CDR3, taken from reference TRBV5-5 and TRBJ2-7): DAGVTQSPTHLIKTRGQQVTLRCSPISGHKSVSWYQQVLGQGPQFIFQYYEKEERGRGNFPDRFSARQFPNYSSELNVNALLLGDSALYLCASSLGPGDGEQYFGPGTRLTVT.

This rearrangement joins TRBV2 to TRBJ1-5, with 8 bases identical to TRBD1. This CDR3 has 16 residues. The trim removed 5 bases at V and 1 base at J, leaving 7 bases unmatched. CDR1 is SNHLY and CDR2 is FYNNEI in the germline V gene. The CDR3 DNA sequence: TGTGCCAGCAGTATAGACAGGGGATGGAGCAATCAGCCCCAGCATTTT. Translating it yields CASSIDRGWSNQPQHF.